Below are 8 T cell receptor beta chains sequenced from a single sample in a study of cytomegalovirus exposure and HLA in healthy donors. The PCR had 60 Vbeta and 13 Jbeta primers. Assay used: immunoSEQ multiplex PCR; TCRdb lists only in-frame clones, some missing. The data contain around 130,000 clones, around 85% of them singletons. Source material: PBMCs. The receptors shown here come from a woman in her thirties in good health and CMV-seropositive.

The rearrangement joins TRBV18 to TRBJ1-3; D remains unclear. Germline lookup yields CDR1 KGHSH and CDR2 LQKENI. The V gene lost 5 bases and the J gene lost 0 bases, with 11 bases spanning the gap. The CDR3 runs to 15 residues. CDR3 protein: CASSSSQFSGNTIYF. The CDR3 bases are TGTGCCAGCTCATCTAGTCAGTTCTCTGGAAACACCATATATTTT.

The genes are TRBV28 and TRBJ2-3; 7 bases line up with TRBD2. V was pared by 7 bases and J by 6 bases, with 7 bases of the junction left unmatched. The CDR3 consists of 13 residues. Germline V gives CDR1 MDHEN, CDR2 SYDVKM. The CDR3 loop reads CASNLAASDTQYF. In DNA, the CDR3 is TGTGCCAGCAACCTAGCGGCCAGCGATACGCAGTATTTT.

The rearrangement uses TRBV29-1 and TRBJ1-4; D unclear. The V end was cut by 2 bases, the J end by 4 bases, with 11 bases between. Germline lookup yields CDR1 SQVTM and CDR2 ANQGSEA. The CDR3 extends over 14 amino acids. The CDR3: CSVERVFNNEKLFF. In nucleotides, the CDR3 is TGCAGCGTTGAACGGGTCTTTAATAATGAAAAACTGTTTTTT.

The sample holds a few counts of this clone. The chain carries TRBV10-3 and TRBJ1-1; 7 nucleotides match TRBD1. This CDR3 has 14 amino acids. V lost 6 bases to trimming and J lost 7 bases; unmatched junction nucleotides: 11. The germline CDR1 and CDR2 sequences are ENHRY and SYGVKD. The CDR3 reads CAIRLTGLSSEAFF. The CDR3 DNA follows: TGTGCCATCAGACTGACAGGGTTGAGCAGTGAAGCTTTCTTT.

The CDR3 DNA sequence: TGTGCCAGTAGTGCCGGGACAGGGACATACGAGCAGTACTTC. Protein product: CASSAGTGTYEQYF. This chain connects TRBV19 to TRBJ2-7; 9 bases line up with TRBD1. The CDR3 spans 14 residues. V lost 5 bases and J lost 4; bases outside the gene matches: 6. The germline V gene encodes CDR1 LNHDA and CDR2 SQIVND (reference sequence).

This chain connects TRBV9 to TRBJ2-5; D is perhaps TRBD1 (8 bases). Germline CDR1 and CDR2: SGDLS and YYNGEE. V was cut by 3 bases and J by 5 bases, with 17 bases left in between. CDR3 size: 15 residues. The CDR3 loop reads CASSAGQGGLETQYF. DNA for the CDR3: TGTGCCAGCAGCGCCGGACAGGGAGGGTTGGAGACCCAGTACTTC.

V usage is TRBV10-3 and J usage is TRBJ1-1; a weak D match, TRBD1 (5 bases). The CDR3 loop spans 12 amino acids. From germline, CDR1 is ENHRY and CDR2 SYGVKD. V lost 11 bases, J lost 1 base, and 11 bases lay in between. CDR3 DNA sequence: TGTGCCGCCCAGACAGAGAACACTGAAGCTTTCTTT. It codes for CAAQTENTEAFF.

This chain links TRBV2 with TRBJ2-6, with 7 bases fitting TRBD2. Trimming cost V 6 bases and J 2 bases; bases outside gene matches: 7. The CDR3 is made up of 16 amino acids. Germline CDR1 SNHLY, CDR2 FYNNEI. The CDR3 coding sequence is TGTGCCAGCAGCCCCCCGGGGAGGGCTGGGGCCAACGTCCTGACTTTC. Translating gives CASSPPGRAGANVLTF.